This entry lists 29 T cell receptor beta chains sequenced from one sample in a study of blood T cell repertoires in COVID-19. Sequencing used immunoSEQ multiplex PCR; TCRdb keeps in-frame clones, though not all of them. The sample has about 200,000 clones; 70% to 90% are singletons. Material: peripheral blood. These receptors came from a man between 60 and 75 years old with active or convalescent COVID-19.

V is TRBV25-1 and J is TRBJ1-4, with D tentatively TRBD1 (6 bases). CDR1 is MGHDK and CDR2 is SYGVNS in the germline V gene. The CDR3 contains 14 residues. Trimming stripped 1 base from V and 7 bases from J, with 10 bases between. CDR3 region: CASSEWEGGEKLFF. The DNA for the CDR3 is TGTGCCAGCAGTGAATGGGAGGGGGGTGAAAAACTGTTTTTT.

The chain couples TRBV5-6 to TRBJ2-6; D unresolved. In germline, CDR1 is SGHDT, CDR2 YYEEEE. The CDR3 runs to 14 residues. Trimming took off 4 bases at V and 0 bases at J, with 5 bases between the two ends. CDR3 residues: CASSGLSGANVLTF. The CDR3 DNA reads TGTGCCAGCAGCGGCCTCTCTGGGGCCAACGTCCTGACTTTC.

CDR3 protein: CASSGGAGTDTQYF. CDR3 nucleotide sequence: TGTGCCAGCAGCGGAGGGGCGGGCACAGATACGCAGTATTTT. J is TRBJ2-3 and V is TRBV6-5, with D possibly TRBD2 on 6 matching bases. The germline gives CDR1 MNHEY, CDR2 SVGAGI. Deletions cut 6 bases from V and 1 base from J, with 11 bases between. The CDR3 totals 14 residues.

This chain uses TRBV2 with TRBJ2-5; D gene ambiguous. Germline V gives CDR1 SNHLY, CDR2 FYNNEI. V was clipped by 6 bases and J by 0 bases, with 11 bases between them. The CDR3 runs to 14 residues. The CDR3 DNA sequence: TGTGCCAGCAGCCCGGTTACGTACCAAGAGACCCAGTACTTC. This sequence encodes CASSPVTYQETQYF. The full variable domain, in which reference TRBV2 and TRBJ2-5 provide the parts outside the CDR3, is EPEVTQTPSHQVTQMGQEVILRCVPISNHLYFYWYRQILGQKVEFLVSFYNNEISEKSEIFDDQFSVERPDGSNFTLKIRSTKLEDSAMYFCASSPVTYQETQYFGPGTRLLVL.

The chain recombines TRBV2 with TRBJ1-6; 10 nucleotides agree with TRBD1. The CDR3 sequence is 15 residues long. The V gene end was trimmed by 7 bases and the J gene end by 7 bases; junction bases not matched to a gene: 7. CDR1 and CDR2 (germline): SNHLY, FYNNEI. The CDR3 loop reads CASTGDRGGNSPLHF. The CDR3 DNA reads TGTGCCAGCACCGGGGACAGGGGAGGAAATTCACCCCTCCACTTT.

This clone was seen a handful of times. One junction end disagrees with the germline gene, perhaps due to a read error. DNA of the CDR3: TGTGCCAGCAGTTTGGGACAGGGGCCACAAAATGGCTACACCTTC. It encodes CASSLGQGPQNGYTF. The chain has TRBV5-4 and TRBJ1-2, with 10 bases aligning to TRBD1. The CDR3 has 15 residues. Germline assignment: CDR1 SGHNT and CDR2 YYREEE (reference sequence).

The chain is built from TRBV4-2 and TRBJ1-1; 7 nucleotides align to TRBD1. The ends lost 4 bases at V and 8 bases at J; junction bases unmatched: 10. Germline CDR1 and CDR2: LGHNA and YNFKEQ. This CDR3 region has 14 residues. CDR3 bases: TGTGCCAGCAGCCTACGACAGGGCCCTAAGGAAGCTTTCTTT. The encoded protein is CASSLRQGPKEAFF.

V gene TRBV11-1 combines with J gene TRBJ2-5; the match to TRBD1 covers 9 bases. Germline V gene data show CDR1 as SGHAT and CDR2 as FQDESV (reference sequence). The CDR3 sequence is 15 residues long. V lost 5 bases to trimming and J lost 3 bases; unmatched junction nucleotides: 7. CDR3 sequence: CASSDGTGREETQYF. The CDR3 nucleotides read TGTGCCAGCAGCGACGGGACAGGGAGAGAAGAGACCCAGTACTTC.

CDR3 residues: CASSLGSPGTQYF. CDR3 sequence (DNA): TGTGCCAGCAGCTTAGGGTCCCCAGGGACCCAGTACTTC. The chain couples TRBV7-7 to TRBJ2-5; D call uncertain. V lost 1 base to trimming and J lost 7 bases, with 10 bases between them. The CDR3 sequence is 13 residues long. The germline gives CDR1 SSHAT, CDR2 FNYEAQ (reference sequence).

The V and J genes are TRBV11-2 and TRBJ2-7; 9 bases match TRBD2. CDR3 length: 16 residues. Trimming took 5 bases from V and 7 from J; bases not matched to a gene: 15. The V gene's germline CDR1 is SGHAT and CDR2 FQNNGV. The CDR3 DNA follows: TGTGCCAGCAGCCTCTTTGGGCGGGGGGGCGCGCAAGAGCAGTACTTC. Protein product: CASSLFGRGGAQEQYF.

This clone appeared a single time. The V and J genes are TRBV5-5 and TRBJ2-5; no firm D call. Trimming stripped 0 bases from V and 5 bases from J, with 8 bases between. CDR3 length: 13 residues. The germline V gene encodes CDR1 SGHKS and CDR2 YYEKEE (reference sequence). For the CDR3, the DNA is TGTGCCAGCAGCTTGGAAGCGAGGGAGACCCAGTACTTC. It specifies CASSLEARETQYF.

This clone was observed many times. The same CDR3 is also encoded by other DNA sequences in this sample. The chain employs TRBV20-1 and TRBJ2-5, with a possible D match to TRBD2 (5 bases). Germline assignment: CDR1 DFQATT and CDR2 SNEGSKA (reference sequence). V was cut by 1 base and J by 5 bases, with 5 bases left in between. The CDR3 length is 11 residues. The CDR3 nucleotides read TGCAGTGCTAGAGGCGGGGAGACCCAGTACTTC. Protein sequence: CSARGGETQYF.

The chain joins TRBV24-1 to TRBJ2-4, with TRBD1 identical over 7 bases. Per germline, CDR1 KGHDR and CDR2 SFDVKD. V was pared by 2 bases and J by 5 bases, with 14 bases of the junction left unmatched. The CDR3 length is 18 residues. CDR3 DNA: TGTGCCACCAGTGATTCCAGGGAACAGGGGACAAGGGAAAACATTCAGTACTTC. Amino acid sequence: CATSDSREQGTRENIQYF.

The CDR3 reads CASSLWGGGYTF. CDR3 nucleotides: TGTGCCAGCAGCCTTTGGGGGGGCGGCTACACCTTC. The J gene is TRBJ1-2, the V gene TRBV7-8; a weak D match, TRBD1 (6 bases). Germline assignment: CDR1 SGHVS and CDR2 FQNEAQ. The CDR3 is made up of 12 amino acids. V shed 5 bases and J shed 8 bases, with 12 bases lying between them.

The genes are TRBV5-1 and TRBJ1-1, with TRBD1 matching over 7 bases. Per the germline V gene, CDR1 is SGHRS and CDR2 is YFSETQ. V shed 4 bases and J 4 bases; nucleotides not matched to a gene: 7. This CDR3 is built from 14 residues. The CDR3 coding sequence is TGCGCCAGCAGCGTAGAACAGGGGACCACTGAAGCTTTCTTT. Translated, it gives CASSVEQGTTEAFF.

This chain connects TRBV19 to TRBJ2-7, with 12 positions matching TRBD1. This CDR3 has 15 residues. V lost 6 bases to trimming and J lost 6 bases; unmatched junction nucleotides: 9. CDR1 is LNHDA, CDR2 SQIVND, per germline (reference sequence). As DNA, the CDR3 is TGTGCCAGTAGCTTTACCCGGGACAGGGGGCGCGAGCAGTACTTC. Its translation: CASSFTRDRGREQYF.

This sequence joins TRBV27 and TRBJ2-4; 9 bases line up with TRBD1. Per germline, CDR1 MNHEY and CDR2 SMNVEV (reference sequence). The CDR3 runs 13 residues. V lost 6 bases to trimming and J lost 5 bases; unmatched junction nucleotides: 2. The CDR3: CASRRTGENIQYF. Here the CDR3 DNA reads TGTGCCAGCAGGCGGACAGGGGAAAACATTCAGTACTTC.

Only a few counts were recorded for this clone. V and J are TRBV10-3 and TRBJ2-7, with 9 bases matching TRBD1. V lost 5 bases, J lost 5 bases, and 7 bases stayed unmatched. The CDR3 is 14 residues long. Germline V gene sequence: CDR1 ENHRY, CDR2 SYGVKD. The CDR3 loop is CAISRDRGSHEQYF. The CDR3 bases are TGTGCCATCAGTCGTGACAGGGGGAGTCACGAGCAGTACTTC.

The chain recombines TRBV19 with TRBJ1-2; 7 bases are shared with TRBD1. The germline CDR1 and CDR2 sequences are LNHDA and SQIVND (reference sequence). The CDR3 has 15 amino acids. V shed 4 bases, J shed 1 base, and the junction held 6 bases outside the gene matches. CDR3 nucleotides: TGTGCCAGTAGTAGATCGGGACAGCTTAACTATGGCTACACCTTC. This codes for CASSRSGQLNYGYTF.

The chain has TRBV6-6 and TRBJ1-2, with D maybe TRBD1 (6 bases). Trimming took off 4 bases at V and 3 bases at J, with 12 bases between the two ends. This CDR3 has 14 residues. Germline lookup yields CDR1 MNHNY and CDR2 SVGAGI (reference sequence). Here the CDR3 reads CASSSRGPDYGYTF. The CDR3 nucleotides read TGTGCCAGCAGTTCGCGGGGGCCCGACTATGGCTACACCTTC.

The V gene is TRBV7-2, the J gene TRBJ1-2, with D possibly being TRBD1 (5 bases). CDR3 size: 15 residues. V dropped 2 bases and J dropped 3 bases, with 13 bases sitting between them. The germline V gene has CDR1 SGHTA and CDR2 FQGNSA. The CDR3 here is CASSLSAGYDYGYTF. CDR3 coding DNA: TGTGCCAGCAGCTTATCCGCAGGGTACGACTATGGCTACACCTTC.

On this clone itself: In the same sample, other DNA sequences code for this CDR3. V gene TRBV29-1 combines with J gene TRBJ1-2; 9 nucleotides align to TRBD1. The CDR3 is 12 amino acids. From germline, CDR1 is SQVTM and CDR2 ANQGSEA. With V trimmed by 3 bases and J by 6 bases, 2 bases remained unmatched. As DNA, the CDR3 is TGCAGCGTTGAGGGACAGGGAAATGGCTACACCTTC. Its translation: CSVEGQGNGYTF.

V usage is TRBV12-5 and J usage is TRBJ1-5; 8 bases are a match to TRBD1. Looked up from germline, CDR1 is LGHNT and CDR2 is FRNRAP. The CDR3 sequence is 15 residues long. The junction had 8 bases not matched to a gene; V was cut back by 8 bases and J by 2 bases. The chain's CDR3 is CASSIDRGGNQPQHF. CDR3 DNA sequence: TGTGCTAGTAGCATTGACAGGGGAGGCAATCAGCCCCAGCATTTT.

The chain carries TRBV4-1 and TRBJ2-2, with D possibly matching TRBD1 (5 bases). Germline V gene data show CDR1 as MGHRA and CDR2 as YSYEKL. The CDR3 is made up of 18 amino acids. Trimming shortened V by 0 bases and J by 9 bases, and 23 bases separated the two germline ends. The CDR3 DNA reads as TGCGCCAGCAGCCAAGATCGCGGACATAGTTCGGCGCTCTGGGAGCTGTTTTTT. It is translated as CASSQDRGHSSALWELFF.

This clone is a singleton in its sample. The CDR3 reads CASSASGGTGELFF. CDR3 nucleotide sequence: TGTGCCAGCAGCGCTAGCGGGGGTACCGGGGAGCTGTTTTTT. The chain links TRBV9 to TRBJ2-2; the match to TRBD2 covers 10 bases. The CDR3 contains 14 residues. Germline V gene sequence: CDR1 SGDLS, CDR2 YYNGEE. Germline trimming cut 3 bases from V and 5 bases from J; bases unmatched to any gene: 1.

This chain links TRBV10-2 with TRBJ1-6, with 7 bases that match TRBD1. Trimming took 4 bases from V and 2 from J; bases not matched to a gene: 5. Per the germline V gene, CDR1 is WSHSY and CDR2 is SAAADI. This CDR3 region has 16 residues. CDR3: CASSGRQGTYNSPLHF. The CDR3 DNA is TGCGCCAGCAGTGGCCGACAGGGTACCTATAATTCACCCCTCCACTTT.

The V gene is TRBV5-5, the J gene TRBJ1-2; 9 bases are a match to TRBD1. CDR3 length equals 18 residues. The germline CDR1 and CDR2 sequences are SGHKS and YYEKEE (reference sequence). J gave up 4 bases and V 4 bases, and 17 bases lay outside the gene matches. The DNA for the CDR3 is TGTGCCAGCAGCCCTCGGTTGCCGGGGACAGGGAGTCTCTATGGCTACACCTTC. Translation: CASSPRLPGTGSLYGYTF.

V and J are TRBV19 and TRBJ1-6; TRBD1 is a possible D gene (5 bases). CDR1 and CDR2 from the germline V gene are LNHDA and SQIVND (reference sequence). V dropped 9 bases and J dropped 8 bases, with 17 bases sitting between them. The CDR3 sequence is 14 residues long. CDR3 DNA sequence: TGTGCCAGATCGGGGGGGTTGTGGGATTCACCCCTCCACTTT. This gives the protein CARSGGLWDSPLHF.

The J gene is TRBJ1-2, the V gene TRBV10-3, with D tentatively TRBD1 (6 bases). This CDR3 region has 15 residues. Per the germline V gene, CDR1 is ENHRY and CDR2 is SYGVKD. V lost 0 bases and J lost 7, with 15 bases in between. As DNA, the CDR3 is TGTGCCATCAGTGAGTCCAGGGGCAGGGAGATTGGCTACACCTTC. It is translated as CAISESRGREIGYTF.